This T cell receptor beta chain derives from a study of tumor-infiltrating lymphocytes in primary liver carcinoma. Study information: The cohort included men and women aged 30 to 69 years.

In its sample, this clonotype was seen many times. A primer in the constant region served to generate TCR beta cDNA from 450 to 650 ng of total RNA. What produced the TCR beta libraries was three nested multiplex PCR rounds using slightly modified ARM-PCR. The two initial PCR rounds, about 9 cycles each, used TRBV1-TRBV30 forward and C-beta reverse primers. TCRdb called the multiplex PCR reads again in MiXCR, with one record for every CDR3 protein. The sample comprises roughly 120,000 distinct CDR3 sequences, approximately 70% of which are singletons, and 7% to 10% rests with the top ten. Co-extraction of both nucleic acids (RNA and DNA) used roughly 20-33 mg of unsorted bulk tissue. V was clipped by 1 base and J by 3 bases, with 10 bases between them. CDR1 is SGHRS, CDR2 YFSETQ, per germline. CDR3 length: 15 residues.

The chain carries TRBV5-1 and TRBJ2-2; a weak D match, TRBD2 (6 bases). This receptor was identified in a woman between 55 and 75 years old with primary liver carcinoma and hepatitis B virus infection. The sample taken for sequencing was liver tumor tissue from sampling region 1. Indicated subset: tumor region T1, superior pole. Here the CDR3 DNA reads TGCGCCAGCAGCTTGTTCGGGAGAGACACCGGGGAGCTGTTTTTT. Translated: CASSLFGRDTGELFF.